Reported below is one T cell receptor beta chain. The data belong to a study of blood T cell repertoires in COVID-19. About the research overall: Acute and convalescent COVID-19 samples came from the United States, Italy and Spain.

Original data processing: Reference gene primer amplification in the assay estimated nucleated cell counts. The assay was immunoSEQ multiplex PCR, and TCRdb's table has in-frame clones only and misses some. V and J calls plus clone size are reproduced from that table; the DNA served to infer D and trimming. Here the sample spans some 260,000 clones, roughly nine tenths being singletons. Germline loops: CDR1 LGHNA, CDR2 YSLEER. Trimming shortened V by 3 bases and J by 2 bases, and 10 bases separated the two germline ends. The CDR3 sequence is 15 residues long. This chain uses TRBV4-3 with TRBJ1-4; a weak D match, TRBD1 (6 bases). The source is a man between 18 and 35 years old with active or convalescent COVID-19. The sequencing sample was made of peripheral blood. The CDR3 nucleotides are TGCGCCAGCAGCCAGACCCAGGGGACTAATGAAAAACTGTTTTTT. This codes for CASSQTQGTNEKLFF.